The T cell receptor (beta chain) described here comes from a study of shared clonotypes between healthy human individuals. Regarding the study as a whole: The low donor count limited represented genetic and exposure-history diversity. Four donors held approximately 4.5% of naive CD4 clonotypes in common. On the whole, naive subsets had larger estimated richness than memory subsets had.

A remark on this clone: Antigen unknown.

Germline values: CDR1 SGHDT, CDR2 YYEEEE. V was pared by 4 bases and J by 8 bases, with 16 bases between. The CDR3 has 14 residues. Authors' methods: Junction-only immunoSEQ sequences carried no quality scores, so filtering differed. Sequenced by immunoSEQ multiplex PCR; TCRdb stores in-frame clones only, minus some. V and J calls and clone size are copied from that table; D and trimming were computed from the DNA. The sample holds 1.4 million or so clones, 98% seen once. J is TRBJ2-1 and V is TRBV5-6; possibly TRBD1 or TRBD2 for D (5 bases each). The source material was naive CD4+ T cells sorted from blood. Described subset: CD45RA+ positively selected. The origin of this receptor is a man younger than 45 in good health. The DNA for the CDR3 is TGTGCCAGCAGCCCGGGGCAGGGTTCCGATGAGCAGTTCTTC. Its translation is CASSPGQGSDEQFF. Looking up the rest from reference TRBV5-6 and TRBJ2-1 gives the full variable domain: DAGVTQSPTHLIKTRGQQVTLRCSPKSGHDTVSWYQQALGQGPQFIFQYYEEEERQRGNFPDRFSGHQFPNYSSELNVNALLLGDSALYLCASSPGQGSDEQFFGPGTRLTVL.